This TCR beta chain emerged from a study of neurological immune-mediated disorders. Study-level points and caveats: Patients with HTLV-1-associated myelopathy showed the most TCR clonal expansion. Those with multiple sclerosis showed the least, falling below healthy controls. The study found no CDR3 amino acid sequences shared by expanded clones across subjects, suggesting private repertoires in all groups. Neither clinical nor MRI features were found to be associated with the multiple sclerosis repertoire cluster.

The CDR3 consists of 15 residues. Between the trimmed V and J ends, which lost 5 bases and 1 base, there was a span of 14 bases. CDR1 and CDR2 from the germline V gene are MNHEY and SMNVEV (reference sequence). The team produced cDNA through 5'RACE using 10-nucleotide random UMIs. One entry per CDR3 protein, called by TCRdb with MiXCR from the 5' RACE reads. The sample shows more than 20,000 distinct CDR3 sequences, approximately 2.7% of them seen only once. This clonotype was recorded many times. Its antigen remains unknown. Sequenced material: PBMCs. This receptor was taken from a woman aged 45-65 years with multiple sclerosis. V and J are TRBV27 and TRBJ1-1; D gene uncertain. The CDR3 region is CASSRGRRSNTEAFF. The DNA of the CDR3 is TGTGCCAGCAGTAGAGGGCGACGGTCGAACACTGAAGCTTTCTTT.